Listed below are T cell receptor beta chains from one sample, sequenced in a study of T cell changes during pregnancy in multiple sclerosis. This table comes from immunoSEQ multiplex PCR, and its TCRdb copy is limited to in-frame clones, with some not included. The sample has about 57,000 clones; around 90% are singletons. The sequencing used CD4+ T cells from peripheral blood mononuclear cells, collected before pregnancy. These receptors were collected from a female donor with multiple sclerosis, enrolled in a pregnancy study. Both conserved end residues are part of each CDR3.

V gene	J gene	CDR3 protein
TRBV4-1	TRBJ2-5	CASSQDLAQYF
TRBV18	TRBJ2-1	CASSPLAGGWGNEQFF
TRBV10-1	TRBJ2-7	CASSESSYEQYF
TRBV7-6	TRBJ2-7	CASSNQRGTGAYEQYF
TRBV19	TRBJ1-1	CASSPGTANTEAFF
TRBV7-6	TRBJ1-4	CASSLERSGSSNEKLFF
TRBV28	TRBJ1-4	CAGRQATNEKLFF
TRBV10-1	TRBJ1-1	CASSECNRVWTEAFF
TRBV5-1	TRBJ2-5	CASSLGGGKETQYF
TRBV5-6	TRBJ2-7	CASSWEVSGTGGASHEQYF
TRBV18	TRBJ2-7	CASSPSGSYEQYF
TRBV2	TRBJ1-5	CASSGVGRQPQHF